Sequencing of this T cell receptor (beta chain) was carried out in a study of tumor and adjacent non-tumor tissue in lung cancer. Study-level information: The cohort had around twelve adenocarcinoma, 2 squamous cell and 1 small cell patients. Study-wide results and caveats: In normal lung, the top 100 clones were significantly more dominant than in tumor.

This sample's RNA came from whole unsorted tissue. The normal lung tissue was taken more than 3 cm from the tumor edge. As regards this clonotype: Its antigen is not known.

TCRbeta libraries were built with three rounds of nested PCR, modified from ARM-PCR. TCRdb re-analysed the multiplex PCR reads in MiXCR, keeping a single row per CDR3 protein. The repertoire holds almost 75,000 distinct CDR3 sequences, with roughly 70% as singletons. Sequencing was performed on distant non-tumor lung tissue. This receptor was obtained from a woman aged 50 to 65 with non-small cell lung cancer.

For the CDR3, the DNA is TGTGCCAGAAGTACAGGCGATGCAACTAATGAAAAACTGTTTTTT. This sequence encodes CARSTGDATNEKLFF. The genes are TRBV7-9 and TRBJ1-4; D is possibly TRBD1 (5 bases). CDR1 and CDR2 (germline): SEHNR, FQNEAQ (reference sequence). This CDR3 spans 15 amino acids. Trimming left V 9 bases short and J 0 bases short, with 14 bases between.